The present entry profiles one T cell receptor (beta chain) with its context. Its target is not known. The PCR made use of 60 Vbeta and 13 Jbeta primers. Sequencing was performed with immunoSEQ multiplex PCR; in TCRdb, only in-frame clones are kept and a portion is missing. The repertoire holds fewer than 200,000 clones, with about 80% as singletons. The data derive from a study of cytomegalovirus exposure and HLA in healthy donors. Study-wide context: Earlier results showed almost 120 million unique TCR beta sequences derived from 150 million to 200 million T cells.

V lost 6 bases to trimming and J lost 6 bases; unmatched junction nucleotides: 3. The CDR3 contains 13 residues. CDR1 and CDR2 (germline): MNHEY, SMNVEV (reference sequence). Overall study results and limits: In an earlier analysis, in approximately 570 donors, most V segments appeared productive either ~87% or ~30% of the time. Judged likely to be a sequencing artifact was a cluster of highly shared sequence variants. Later analysis demonstrated an association between a missense DCLRE1C variant and TCR beta V- and J-gene trimming.

The sequence came from a woman aged 50 to 65 in good health and CMV-seronegative. The genes are TRBV27 and TRBJ2-1; TRBD1 aligns across 9 bases. The source material was PBMCs. CDR3 amino acids: CASRDRGVNEQFF. DNA for the CDR3: TGTGCCAGCAGGGACAGGGGCGTCAATGAGCAGTTCTTC.